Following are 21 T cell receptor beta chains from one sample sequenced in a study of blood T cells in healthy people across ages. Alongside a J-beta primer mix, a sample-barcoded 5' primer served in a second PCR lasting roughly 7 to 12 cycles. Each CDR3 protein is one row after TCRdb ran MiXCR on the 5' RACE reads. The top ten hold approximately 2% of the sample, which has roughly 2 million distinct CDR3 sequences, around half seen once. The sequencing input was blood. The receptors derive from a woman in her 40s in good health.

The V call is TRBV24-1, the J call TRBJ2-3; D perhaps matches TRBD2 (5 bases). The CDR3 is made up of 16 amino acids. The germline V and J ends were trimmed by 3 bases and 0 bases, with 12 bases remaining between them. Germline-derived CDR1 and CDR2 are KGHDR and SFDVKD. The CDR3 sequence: CATSDPLAESTDTQYF. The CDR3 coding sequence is TGTGCCACCAGTGATCCCCTAGCAGAGAGCACAGATACGCAGTATTTT.

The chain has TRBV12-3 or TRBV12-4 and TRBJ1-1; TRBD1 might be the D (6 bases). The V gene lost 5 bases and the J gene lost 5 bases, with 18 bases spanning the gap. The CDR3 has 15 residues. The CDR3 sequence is CASSPGAGFYTEAFF. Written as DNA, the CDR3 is TGTGCCAGCAGTCCAGGGGCAGGGTTTTATACTGAAGCTTTCTTT.

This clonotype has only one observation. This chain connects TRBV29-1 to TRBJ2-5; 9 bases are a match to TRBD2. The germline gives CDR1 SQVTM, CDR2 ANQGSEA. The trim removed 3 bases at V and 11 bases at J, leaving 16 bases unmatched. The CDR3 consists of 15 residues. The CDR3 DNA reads TGCAGCGTTGATCGGCGGGGGGGCGTATACAATAAGCAGTACTTC. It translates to CSVDRRGGVYNKQYF.

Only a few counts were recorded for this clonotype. The CDR3 sequence is CASSNRGGERASTDTQYF. The DNA for the CDR3 is TGTGCCAGCAGTAACCGGGGGGGGGAACGCGCAAGCACAGATACGCAGTATTTT. This chain joins TRBV28 and TRBJ2-3; 8 bases line up with TRBD2. The junction had 13 bases not matched to a gene; V was cut back by 5 bases and J by 0 bases. The V gene's germline CDR1 is MDHEN and CDR2 SYDVKM. The CDR3 runs to 18 residues.

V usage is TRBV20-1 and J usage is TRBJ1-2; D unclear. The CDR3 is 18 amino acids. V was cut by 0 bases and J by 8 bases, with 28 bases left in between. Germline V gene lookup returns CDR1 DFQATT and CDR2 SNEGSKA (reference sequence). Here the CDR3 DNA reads TGCAGTGCTAGAGATCCCGGACCTTCAGGCGCTAAATCTAGAGGCTACACCTTC. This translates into CSARDPGPSGAKSRGYTF.

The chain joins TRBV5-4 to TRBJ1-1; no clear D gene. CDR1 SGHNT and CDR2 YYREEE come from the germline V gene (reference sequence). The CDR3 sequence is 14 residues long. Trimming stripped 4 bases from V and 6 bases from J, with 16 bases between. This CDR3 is CASSQIGSQAEAFF. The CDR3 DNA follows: TGTGCCAGCAGCCAAATCGGATCTCAGGCTGAAGCTTTCTTT. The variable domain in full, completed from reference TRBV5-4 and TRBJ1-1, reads ETGVTQSPTHLIKTRGQQVTLRCSSQSGHNTVSWYQQALGQGPQFIFQYYREEENGRGNFPPRFSGLQFPNYSSELNVNALELDDSALYLCASSQIGSQAEAFFGQGTRLTVV.

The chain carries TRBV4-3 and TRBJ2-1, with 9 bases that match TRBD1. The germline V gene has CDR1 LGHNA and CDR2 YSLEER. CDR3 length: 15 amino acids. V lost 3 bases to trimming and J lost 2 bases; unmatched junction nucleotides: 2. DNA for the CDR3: TGCGCCAGCAGCCACCGGACAGGGGCCTACAATGAGCAGTTCTTC. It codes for CASSHRTGAYNEQFF.

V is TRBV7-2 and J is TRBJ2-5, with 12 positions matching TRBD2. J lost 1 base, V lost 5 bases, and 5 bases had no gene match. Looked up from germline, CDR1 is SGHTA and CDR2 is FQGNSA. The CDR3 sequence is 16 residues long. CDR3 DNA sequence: TGTGCCAGCAGCACCCTAGCGGGGGGGGGCCAAGAGACCCAGTACTTC. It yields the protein CASSTLAGGGQETQYF.

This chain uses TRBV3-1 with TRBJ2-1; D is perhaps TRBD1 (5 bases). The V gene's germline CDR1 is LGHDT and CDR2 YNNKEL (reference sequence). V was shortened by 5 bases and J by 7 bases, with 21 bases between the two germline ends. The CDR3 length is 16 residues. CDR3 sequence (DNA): TGTGCCAGCAGCAAAGGGGCCAGCCAAGGGGTGAATGAGCAGTTCTTC. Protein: CASSKGASQGVNEQFF.

The CDR3 DNA reads as TGCGCCAGCAGCCAACTCGGGACTCTAAATGAGCAGTTCTTC. Its protein product is CASSQLGTLNEQFF. V and J are TRBV4-1 and TRBJ2-1, with D perhaps TRBD2 (6 bases). CDR1 and CDR2 from the germline V gene are MGHRA and YSYEKL. The CDR3 covers 14 residues. Trimming shortened V by 2 bases and J by 7 bases, and 12 bases separated the two germline ends.

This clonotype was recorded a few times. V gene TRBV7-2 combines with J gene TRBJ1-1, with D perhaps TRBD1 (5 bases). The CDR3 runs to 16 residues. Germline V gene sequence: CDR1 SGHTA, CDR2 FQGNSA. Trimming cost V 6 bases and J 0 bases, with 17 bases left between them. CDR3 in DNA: TGTGCCAGCAGAGCCCCCGGGGGGAGGATGAACACTGAAGCTTTCTTT. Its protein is CASRAPGGRMNTEAFF.

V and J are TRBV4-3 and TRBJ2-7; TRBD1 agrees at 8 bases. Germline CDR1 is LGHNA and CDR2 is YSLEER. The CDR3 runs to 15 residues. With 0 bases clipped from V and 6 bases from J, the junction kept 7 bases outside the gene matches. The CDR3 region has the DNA TGCGCCAGCAGCCAAGATATTGACAGGGGATCCGAGCAGTACTTC. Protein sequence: CASSQDIDRGSEQYF.

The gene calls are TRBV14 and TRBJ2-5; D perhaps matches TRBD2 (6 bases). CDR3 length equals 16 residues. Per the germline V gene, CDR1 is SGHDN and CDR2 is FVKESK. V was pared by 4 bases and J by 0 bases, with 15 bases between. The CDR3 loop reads CASSPGDGRYQETQYF. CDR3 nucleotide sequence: TGTGCCAGCAGCCCGGGGGACGGAAGGTACCAAGAGACCCAGTACTTC.

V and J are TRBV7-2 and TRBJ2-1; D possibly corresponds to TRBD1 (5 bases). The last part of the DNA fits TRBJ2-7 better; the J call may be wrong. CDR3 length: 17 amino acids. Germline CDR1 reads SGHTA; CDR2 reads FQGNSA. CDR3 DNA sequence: TGTGCCAGCAGCTTAAGGGCCGGCAGGGTGTCCTACAATGAGCAGTACTTC. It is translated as CASSLRAGRVSYNEQYF.

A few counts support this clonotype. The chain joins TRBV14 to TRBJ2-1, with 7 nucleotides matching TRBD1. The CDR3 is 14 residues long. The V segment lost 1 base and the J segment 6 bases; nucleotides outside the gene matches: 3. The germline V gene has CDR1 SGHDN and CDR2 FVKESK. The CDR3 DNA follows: TGTGCCAGCAGCCAAGGGGGACAGTCCAATGAGCAGTTCTTC. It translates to CASSQGGQSNEQFF.

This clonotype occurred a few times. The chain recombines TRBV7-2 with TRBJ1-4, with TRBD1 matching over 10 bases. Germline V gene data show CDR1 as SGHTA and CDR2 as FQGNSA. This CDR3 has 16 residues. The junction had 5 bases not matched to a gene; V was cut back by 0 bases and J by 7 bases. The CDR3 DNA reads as TGTGCCAGCAGCTTAGCGGGACAGGGGTTAGGTGAAAAACTGTTTTTT. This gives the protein CASSLAGQGLGEKLFF.

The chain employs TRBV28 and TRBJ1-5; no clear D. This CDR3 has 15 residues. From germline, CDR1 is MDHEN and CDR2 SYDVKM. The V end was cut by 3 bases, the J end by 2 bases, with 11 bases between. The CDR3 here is CASSLPPPGNQPQHF. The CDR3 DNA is TGTGCCAGCAGTTTGCCCCCGCCGGGCAATCAGCCCCAGCATTTT.

This chain's CDR3 is CASRFRTGGHEQYF. The DNA for the CDR3 is TGTGCCAGCAGGTTTCGGACAGGGGGCCACGAGCAGTACTTC. The chain carries TRBV11-1 and TRBJ2-4; TRBD1 matches 11 bases. The end of the DNA aligns better with TRBJ2-7, so the J call may be wrong. Germline CDR1 SGHAT, CDR2 FQDESV (reference sequence). CDR3 length: 14 amino acids.

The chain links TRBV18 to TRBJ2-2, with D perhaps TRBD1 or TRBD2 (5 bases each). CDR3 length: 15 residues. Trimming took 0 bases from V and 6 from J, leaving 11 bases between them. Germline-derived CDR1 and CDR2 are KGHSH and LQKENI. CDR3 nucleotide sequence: TGTGCCAGCTCACCACCGGGACGATACGCCGGGGAGCTGTTTTTT. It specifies CASSPPGRYAGELFF.

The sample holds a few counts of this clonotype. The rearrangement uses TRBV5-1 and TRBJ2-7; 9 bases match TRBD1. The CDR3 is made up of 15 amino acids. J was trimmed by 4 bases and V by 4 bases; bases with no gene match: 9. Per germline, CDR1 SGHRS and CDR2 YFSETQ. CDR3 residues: CASSLDRGAGYEQYF. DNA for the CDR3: TGCGCCAGCAGCCTGGACAGGGGCGCCGGATACGAGCAGTACTTC.

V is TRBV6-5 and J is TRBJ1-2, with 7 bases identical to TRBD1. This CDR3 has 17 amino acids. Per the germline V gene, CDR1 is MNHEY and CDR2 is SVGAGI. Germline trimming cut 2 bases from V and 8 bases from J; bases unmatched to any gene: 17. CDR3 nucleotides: TGTGCCAGCAGTTACCTCTTAAGTCTAAAGGGGGCGGAGGGCTACACCTTC. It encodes CASSYLLSLKGAEGYTF.